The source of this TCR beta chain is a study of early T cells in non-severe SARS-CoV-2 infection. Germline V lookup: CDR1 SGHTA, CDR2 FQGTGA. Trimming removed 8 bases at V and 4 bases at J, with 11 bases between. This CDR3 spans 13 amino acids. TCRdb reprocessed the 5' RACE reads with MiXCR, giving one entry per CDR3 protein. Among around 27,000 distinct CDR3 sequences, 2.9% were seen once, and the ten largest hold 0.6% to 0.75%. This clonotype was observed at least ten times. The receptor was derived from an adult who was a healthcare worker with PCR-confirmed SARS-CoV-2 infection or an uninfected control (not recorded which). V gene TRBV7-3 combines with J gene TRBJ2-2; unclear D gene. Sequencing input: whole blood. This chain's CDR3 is CASSYHITGELFF. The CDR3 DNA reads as TGTGCCAGCTCTTATCATATCACCGGGGAGCTGTTTTTT.